This entry lists 17 T cell receptor beta chains sequenced from one sample in a study of beta chain features in type 1 diabetes. Regarding the study as a whole: In every one of the four CD4+ subsets, TCRB CDR3s were moderately but significantly shorter in Type 1 diabetes patients.

Sequencing targeted expressed TCRB transcripts, as all isolated RNA had been reverse transcribed. Only in-frame clones appear in the TCRdb table, and some are missing; sequencing was by immunoSEQ multiplex PCR. In the table there are around 650,000 clones, over 10% of which are singletons. These receptors have no identified antigens. Input material: naive CD4+ T cells from blood. The receptors here all came from a man aged 25-40 years with type 1 diabetes.

This clone has a handful of counts. The chain has TRBV28 and TRBJ2-5; 8 positions agree with TRBD1. The J call is in doubt because the DNA end fits TRBJ2-7 better. Germline V gene lookup returns CDR1 MDHEN and CDR2 SYDVKM. The CDR3 length is 15 residues. DNA for the CDR3: TGTGCCAGCAGCCTTACCCCTGGACAGGGCCACGAGCAGTACTTC. The encoded protein is CASSLTPGQGHEQYF.

Ten or more counts support this clone. This chain uses TRBV10-3 with TRBJ2-6; D is perhaps TRBD2 (5 bases). The length of the CDR3 is 13 residues. CDR1 and CDR2 (germline): ENHRY, SYGVKD. The V gene lost 10 bases and the J gene lost 2 bases, with 9 bases spanning the gap. CDR3 sequence (DNA): TGTGCCACCCTTAGCGCTGGGGCCAACGTCCTGACTTTC. Translation: CATLSAGANVLTF.

This clone was detected a few times. The chain carries TRBV25-1 and TRBJ1-6; TRBD1 aligns across 8 bases. The CDR3 covers 15 residues. CDR1 and CDR2 from the germline V gene are MGHDK and SYGVNS. V lost 2 bases to trimming and J lost 9 bases; unmatched junction nucleotides: 6. The CDR3 bases are TGTGCCAGCAGTGAAGGAGCCAGGGGGCGTTCACCCCTCCACTTT. This encodes CASSEGARGRSPLHF.

This sequence joins TRBV10-3 and TRBJ2-1, with 9 bases fitting TRBD1. V lost 0 bases and J lost 7; bases outside the gene matches: 4. The CDR3 is 15 residues long. The germline V gene has CDR1 ENHRY and CDR2 SYGVKD. CDR3 region: CAISESGQGRNEQFF. For the CDR3, the DNA is TGTGCCATCAGTGAGTCGGGACAGGGAAGGAATGAGCAGTTCTTC.

This clone showed up just a few times. The chain employs TRBV5-1 and TRBJ2-2; perhaps TRBD1 as D (5 bases). Germline V gene lookup returns CDR1 SGHRS and CDR2 YFSETQ. Deletions cut 2 bases from V and 2 bases from J, with 13 bases between. This CDR3 comprises 16 residues. CDR3 in DNA: TGCGCCAGCAGCTTTAACAGGCTGCCAAACACCGGGGAGCTGTTTTTT. This encodes CASSFNRLPNTGELFF.

This clone occurred a few times. V usage is TRBV5-4 and J usage is TRBJ2-7, with 9 bases identical to TRBD1. From germline, CDR1 is SGHNT and CDR2 YYREEE (reference sequence). Trimming removed 0 bases from V and 5 bases from J; junction bases left unmatched: 6. This CDR3 comprises 15 residues. In nucleotides, the CDR3 is TGTGCCAGCAGCTTGGGAGGGACAGGGATACACGAGCAGTACTTC. Translated, it gives CASSLGGTGIHEQYF. The full variable domain, completed using reference TRBV5-4 and TRBJ2-7, is ETGVTQSPTHLIKTRGQQVTLRCSSQSGHNTVSWYQQALGQGPQFIFQYYREEENGRGNFPPRFSGLQFPNYSSELNVNALELDDSALYLCASSLGGTGIHEQYFGPGTRLTVT.

This clone was seen only a few times. Written as DNA, the CDR3 is TGTGCCAGCGCTAGCGAGGTCTCCTACAATGAGCAGTTCTTC. The encoded protein is CASASEVSYNEQFF. The chain uses TRBV2 and TRBJ2-1; D is perhaps TRBD2 (6 bases). CDR1 is SNHLY, CDR2 FYNNEI, per germline. V gave up 8 bases and J gave up 0 bases, with 11 bases separating them. The CDR3 runs 14 residues.

V and J are TRBV27 and TRBJ2-2; weak D call: TRBD1 (5 bases). The CDR3 has 14 residues. V lost 3 bases to trimming and J lost 3 bases, with 8 bases between them. Per the germline V gene, CDR1 is MNHEY and CDR2 is SMNVEV (reference sequence). The CDR3 loop reads CASSLTDYTGELFF. CDR3 coding DNA: TGTGCCAGCAGTTTGACAGATTACACCGGGGAGCTGTTTTTT.

In its sample, this clone was seen a few times. Other DNA sequences in this specimen translate into the identical CDR3. The CDR3 here is CASSLDYEQYF. The CDR3 region has the DNA TGTGCCAGCAGCCTAGACTACGAGCAGTACTTC. The chain recombines TRBV7-9 with TRBJ2-7; D is undetermined. Trimming took 5 bases from V and 3 from J, leaving 5 bases between them. Germline assignment: CDR1 SEHNR and CDR2 FQNEAQ (reference sequence). The CDR3 spans 11 residues. The full variable domain, completed using reference TRBV7-9 and TRBJ2-7, is DTGVSQNPRHKITKRGQNVTFRCDPISEHNRLYWYRQTLGQGPEFLTYFQNEAQLEKSRLLSDRFSAERPKGSFSTLEIQRTEQGDSAMYLCASSLDYEQYFGPGTRLTVT.

This clone was found a few times. The V call is TRBV14, the J call TRBJ2-7; D may be TRBD2 (6 bases). CDR1 and CDR2 (germline): SGHDN, FVKESK. The CDR3 has 15 residues. Trimming stripped 4 bases from V and 0 bases from J, with 13 bases between. Here the CDR3 DNA reads TGTGCCAGCAGCCCCGGCGGGACGAACTCCTACGAGCAGTACTTC. This translates into CASSPGGTNSYEQYF.

This sequence joins TRBV5-1 and TRBJ2-5, with a possible D match to TRBD2 (6 bases). The CDR3 is 15 residues long. CDR1 and CDR2 (germline): SGHRS, YFSETQ. V gave up 4 bases and J gave up 2 bases, with 15 bases separating them. CDR3 in amino acids: CASSRLVSGQETQYF. In nucleotides, the CDR3 is TGCGCCAGCAGCCGCCTGGTTAGCGGACAAGAGACCCAGTACTTC. The full variable domain, rest sourced from reference TRBV5-1 and TRBJ2-5, is KAGVTQTPRYLIKTRGQQVTLSCSPISGHRSVSWYQQTPGQGLQFLFEYFSETQRNKGNFPGRFSGRQFSNSRSEMNVSTLELGDSALYLCASSRLVSGQETQYFGPGTRLLVL.

The table lists this clone with a few counts. Other nucleotide sequences from this sample produce the same CDR3. The V and J genes are TRBV9 and TRBJ1-5, with D unclear. The germline V gene has CDR1 SGDLS and CDR2 YYNGEE. The CDR3 sequence is 15 residues long. With 0 bases removed from V and 0 bases from J, the gap between germline ends came to 7 bases. For the CDR3, the DNA is TGTGCCAGCAGCGTAGATAGCGGTAGCAATCAGCCCCAGCATTTT. This encodes CASSVDSGSNQPQHF.

This clone was observed a few times. The rearrangement links TRBV30 to TRBJ2-7; D is undetermined. From germline, CDR1 is GTSNPN and CDR2 SVGIG (reference sequence). V was trimmed by 2 bases and J by 4 bases, leaving 9 bases between them. The CDR3 totals 12 residues. Here the CDR3 DNA reads TGTGCCTGGAGTCCCTCGGGTTACGAGCAGTACTTC. Translated, it gives CAWSPSGYEQYF.

This clone showed up just a few times. For the CDR3, the DNA is TGTGCAAGTCGCTTAGACGAGCAGTACTTC. Amino acid sequence: CASRLDEQYF. The rearrangement uses TRBV12-2 and TRBJ2-7. TRBV12-2 counts as a pseudogene. The CDR3 runs 10 residues.

This clone was detected only a few times. The chain combines TRBV6-1 with TRBJ2-1; perhaps TRBD1 as D (5 bases). V was clipped by 5 bases and J by 10 bases, with 12 bases between them. CDR1 and CDR2 from the germline V gene are MNHNS and SASEGT. CDR3 length: 12 amino acids. The CDR3 is CASSWTREEQFF. In nucleotides, the CDR3 is TGTGCCAGCAGTTGGACACGTGAGGAGCAGTTCTTC.

The table lists this clone with a count of one. J is TRBJ2-3 and V is TRBV7-9, with TRBD2 as a possible D gene (6 bases). The ends were cut back, 4 bases at V and 0 bases at J, with 8 bases in the middle. The CDR3 consists of 14 residues. Per germline, CDR1 SEHNR and CDR2 FQNEAQ (reference sequence). The CDR3 DNA reads TGTGCCAGCAGCTCTAGCGTTAGCACAGATACGCAGTATTTT. Translated, it gives CASSSSVSTDTQYF.

This clone was observed a handful of times. The CDR3 region has the DNA TGTGCCAGCAGCCAGTCGGGGCGCGGGGGTATTTACAATGAGCAGTTCTTC. Residues: CASSQSGRGGIYNEQFF. The chain joins TRBV9 to TRBJ2-1; TRBD2 agrees at 7 bases. J gave up 4 bases and V 4 bases, and 14 bases lay outside the gene matches. The CDR3 is 17 amino acids. CDR1 is SGDLS and CDR2 is YYNGEE in the germline V gene.